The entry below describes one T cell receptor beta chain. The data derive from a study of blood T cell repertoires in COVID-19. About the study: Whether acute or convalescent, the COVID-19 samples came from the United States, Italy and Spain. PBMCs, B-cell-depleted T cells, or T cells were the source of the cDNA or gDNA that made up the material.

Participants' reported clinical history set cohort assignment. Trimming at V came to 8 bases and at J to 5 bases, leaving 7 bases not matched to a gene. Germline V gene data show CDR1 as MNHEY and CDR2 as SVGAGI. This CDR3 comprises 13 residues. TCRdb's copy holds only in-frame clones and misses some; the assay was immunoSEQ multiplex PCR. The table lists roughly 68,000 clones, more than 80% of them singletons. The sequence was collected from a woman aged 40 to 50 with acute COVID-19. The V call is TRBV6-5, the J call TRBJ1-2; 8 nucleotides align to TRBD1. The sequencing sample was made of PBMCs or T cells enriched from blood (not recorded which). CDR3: CASEQGERYGYTF. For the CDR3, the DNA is TGTGCCAGCGAACAGGGGGAACGGTATGGCTACACCTTC.